What follows are 14 T cell receptor beta chains derived from one specimen sequenced in a study of shared clonotypes between healthy human individuals. The method was immunoSEQ multiplex PCR; TCRdb's version includes in-frame clones alone and lacks a portion of them. The table has 2,500,000 or so clones, more than 85% seen once; the top ten hold 0.36%. Sequencing input: naive CD4+ T cells from PBMCs. The subset was: CD45RA+ positively selected. The source is a man between 18 and 35 years old in good health. Some clones in this sample may be carry-over from other donors' samples.

The chain is built from TRBV6-1 and TRBJ2-7, with TRBD2 identical over 7 bases. The CDR3 is made up of 14 amino acids. V gave up 6 bases and J gave up 3 bases; unmatched junction bases: 8. Per germline, CDR1 MNHNS and CDR2 SASEGT. This CDR3 is CASSRGEGIYEQYF. The CDR3 nucleotides read TGTGCCAGCAGCCGTGGGGAGGGGATCTACGAGCAGTACTTC.

This chain links TRBV6-1 with TRBJ1-1; the D is unclear. The CDR3 covers 13 residues. Trimming took off 4 bases at V and 5 bases at J, with 11 bases between the two ends. Germline V gene sequence: CDR1 MNHNS, CDR2 SASEGT. The CDR3 DNA follows: TGTGCCAGCAGTGCCGCGGGATGGACTGAAGCTTTCTTT. Translation gives CASSAAGWTEAFF.

The chain is built from TRBV28 and TRBJ2-3, with 9 bases that match TRBD1. Germline assignment: CDR1 MDHEN and CDR2 SYDVKM. CDR3 length equals 16 residues. With V trimmed by 6 bases and J by 0 bases, 7 bases remained unmatched. The CDR3 is CASSRSGTGSTDTQYF. CDR3 sequence (DNA): TGTGCCAGCAGCAGATCCGGGACAGGGAGCACAGATACGCAGTATTTT.

V and J are TRBV28 and TRBJ2-7; 7 nucleotides line up with TRBD1. The CDR3 length is 13 residues. Germline CDR1 reads MDHEN; CDR2 reads SYDVKM. The V and J ends lost 6 bases and 4 bases, in that order; junction bases with no gene match: 6. CDR3 sequence reads: CASRMGQSYEQYF. The CDR3 DNA sequence: TGTGCCAGCAGGATGGGACAGAGTTACGAGCAGTACTTC. The whole variable domain, remainder taken from reference TRBV28 and TRBJ2-7, is DVKVTQSSRYLVKRTGEKVFLECVQDMDHENMFWYRQDPGLGLRLIYFSYDVKMKEKGDIPEGYSVSREKKERFSLILESASTNQTSMYLCASRMGQSYEQYFGPGTRLTVT.

The chain joins TRBV28 to TRBJ1-4; D unresolved. Trimming took 4 bases from V and 7 from J, leaving 7 bases between them. From germline, CDR1 is MDHEN and CDR2 SYDVKM. CDR3 length: 12 residues. The chain's CDR3 is CASSSLSEKLFF. Here the CDR3 DNA reads TGTGCCAGCAGTTCCCTCAGTGAAAAACTGTTTTTT. Using reference TRBV28 and TRBJ1-4 for the parts outside the CDR3, the full variable domain is DVKVTQSSRYLVKRTGEKVFLECVQDMDHENMFWYRQDPGLGLRLIYFSYDVKMKEKGDIPEGYSVSREKKERFSLILESASTNQTSMYLCASSSLSEKLFFGSGTQLSVL.

The chain's CDR3 is CASSLKAYNEQFF. The CDR3, as DNA: TGTGCCAGCAGTTTAAAAGCGTACAATGAGCAGTTCTTC. V is TRBV27 and J is TRBJ2-1; the D is unclear. Germline V gene sequence: CDR1 MNHEY, CDR2 SMNVEV (reference sequence). Deletions cut 2 bases from V and 4 bases from J, with 6 bases between. CDR3 length: 13 residues.

This clone was seen just once. The chain employs TRBV5-1 and TRBJ2-3; D gene ambiguous. V was shortened by 5 bases and J by 11 bases, with 15 bases between the two germline ends. Germline V gene lookup returns CDR1 SGHRS and CDR2 YFSETQ. The length of the CDR3 is 12 residues. CDR3 DNA sequence: TGCGCCAGCAGTTGGGCGACGATATGGCAGTATTTT. Protein product: CASSWATIWQYF.

The V and J genes are TRBV4-1 and TRBJ1-2; TRBD1 matches at 8 bases. J was trimmed by 4 bases and V by 7 bases; bases with no gene match: 14. CDR3 length equals 16 residues. The germline V gene has CDR1 MGHRA and CDR2 YSYEKL. CDR3 in DNA: TGCGCCAGCACCACAGGGGGTACCACTGGTGTCTATGGCTACACCTTC. This sequence encodes CASTTGGTTGVYGYTF.

This clone appeared a single time. The gene calls are TRBV9 and TRBJ1-5; TRBD1 is a possible D gene (5 bases). CDR3 length equals 13 residues. The V and J ends lost 1 base and 7 bases respectively, with 9 bases between them. The germline gives CDR1 SGDLS, CDR2 YYNGEE. CDR3 residues: CASSVRGGQPQHF. The CDR3 DNA is TGTGCCAGCAGCGTAAGGGGTGGCCAGCCCCAGCATTTT. Based on the CDR3 plus reference TRBV9 and TRBJ1-5, the full variable domain is DSGVTQTPKHLITATGQRVTLRCSPRSGDLSVYWYQQSLDQGLQFLIQYYNGEERAKGNILERFSAQQFPDLHSELNLSSLELGDSALYFCASSVRGGQPQHFGDGTRLSIL.

This clone was counted once. The V and J genes are TRBV2 and TRBJ1-5; maybe TRBD1 (6 bases). The CDR3 spans 15 residues. V dropped 6 bases and J dropped 3 bases, with 15 bases sitting between them. Per germline, CDR1 SNHLY and CDR2 FYNNEI. As DNA, the CDR3 is TGTGCCAGCAGGGGCGGGGGGGGCCCCAATCAGCCCCAGCATTTT. This translates into CASRGGGGPNQPQHF.

This rearrangement joins TRBV5-4 to TRBJ2-7; D is ambiguous. The CDR3 is 13 residues long. Germline V gene data show CDR1 as SGHNT and CDR2 as YYREEE (reference sequence). V shed 1 base and J shed 5 bases, with 10 bases lying between them. CDR3 region: CASSLMRADEQYF. For the CDR3, the DNA is TGTGCCAGCAGCTTGATGAGAGCAGACGAGCAGTACTTC. The full variable domain, rest sourced from reference TRBV5-4 and TRBJ2-7, is ETGVTQSPTHLIKTRGQQVTLRCSSQSGHNTVSWYQQALGQGPQFIFQYYREEENGRGNFPPRFSGLQFPNYSSELNVNALELDDSALYLCASSLMRADEQYFGPGTRLTVT.

The rearrangement links TRBV28 to TRBJ2-5, with 11 bases identical to TRBD1. The CDR3 is 16 residues long. Losses at the gene ends were 4 bases for V and 7 bases for J; bases not matched to a gene: 11. Germline-derived CDR1 and CDR2 are MDHEN and SYDVKM. CDR3 DNA: TGTGCCAGCAGTTCCCATGACGGACAGGGGGCCCCGACCCAGTACTTC. It encodes CASSSHDGQGAPTQYF.

The chain is built from TRBV5-1 and TRBJ2-2, with TRBD1 identical over 8 bases. V shed 1 base, J shed 5 bases, and the junction held 4 bases outside the gene matches. This CDR3 has 15 amino acids. Germline V gene data show CDR1 as SGHRS and CDR2 as YFSETQ. The CDR3 sequence: CASSLSQGGTGELFF. The CDR3 DNA sequence: TGCGCCAGCAGCTTGTCACAGGGGGGAACCGGGGAGCTGTTTTTT.

This clone is a singleton in its sample. This chain links TRBV28 with TRBJ2-4; 8 bases align to TRBD1. Germline V gene lookup returns CDR1 MDHEN and CDR2 SYDVKM. Trimming took 2 bases from V and 4 from J; bases not matched to a gene: 10. The CDR3 is 17 residues long. CDR3 loop: CASSLQDRAPTKNIQYF. The CDR3 DNA follows: TGTGCCAGCAGTTTACAGGACAGGGCCCCGACGAAAAACATTCAGTACTTC.